The present entry profiles one T cell receptor beta chain with its context. The data are from a study of blood T cells in healthy people across ages. A second PCR, run for roughly 7 to 11 cycles, used a sample-barcoded 5' primer plus a J-beta primer mix. MiXCR, run by TCRdb on the 5' RACE reads, gives a single entry per CDR3 protein. The table has about 1.8 million distinct CDR3 sequences, around half seen once; the top ten hold over 2%. From germline, CDR1 is MNHEY and CDR2 SVGAGI. The CDR3 has 9 residues. Trimming left V 7 bases short and J 13 bases short, with 10 bases between. V usage is TRBV6-5 and J usage is TRBJ2-5, with D perhaps matching TRBD1 (5 bases). The receptor was isolated from a woman between 35 and 50 years old in good health. The sample was blood. In DNA form, the CDR3 reads TGTGCCAGCAACATAACAGGGTACTTC. Its translation is CASNITGYF.